The subject of this entry is one T cell receptor beta chain. It lacks a known antigen. The source of the sample is a study of T cells expressing NK-cell markers (dated by TCRdb to the early 2020s). Background on the whole study: Three sorted T-cell subsets (CD3+CD56+NKG2C+, CD3+CD56+NKG2C- and CD3+CD56-NKG2C+) from fewer than 10 donors had their TCR beta-chain repertoires profiled. Of the eight sequenced donors, seven were found to be HCMV-seropositive and one was found to be HCMV-seronegative. Randomly selected healthy volunteers, three men and five women, were used as the eight sequenced donors. Sequencing of the libraries produced 2 x 150 bp reads on Illumina HiSeq 2000/2500, MiSeq or NextSeq. Points the paper makes about the study in general: Whether the expanded NKG2C-expressing T cell clones were specific for HCMV antigens remained unclear. Those dominant clonotypes were again the most abundant among CD3+CD56-NKG2C+ cells in a handful of donors, at about 25-65%. In 6 or 7 donors, the dominant CD3+CD56+NKG2C+ clonotypes ranked among the top 10 CD8+ clonotypes, making up roughly 1.0-7.0% of CD8+ T cells.

For CDR1 and CDR2, the germline V gene lists SGHRS and YFSETQ. The CDR3 contains 14 residues, cysteine and phenylalanine counted. No DNA accompanies this entry. Sequencing was performed on an Illumina HiSeq 2000. TCR beta cDNA libraries were prepared using 5'RACE template switching, which introduced a universal primer site and unique molecular identifiers. Synthesis of cDNA was primed from the TCR beta constant segment and was followed by two consecutive PCR amplification steps. The source study handled its data this way. MIGEC handled demultiplexing of the reads and grouping by UMI, while MiTCR was used to assemble and quantify clonotypes. To remove erroneous sequences, TCR cDNA sequences were retained only when supported by two or more reads. The tcR package was used for downstream repertoire analysis, and clonotypes were matched across fractions by CDR3 nucleotide sequence plus V segment. Antigen specificity was annotated against VDJdb with VDJmatch, allowing one amino acid substitution in CDR3. Reprocessed by TCRdb, the reads give a single entry per CDR3 protein sequence, without DNA. For this entry, the V and J calls and clone size follow TCRdb and not the study's own pipeline. In this sample's table one finds 400,000 to 500,000 distinct CDR3 sequences. 7.3% of the sample is taken by the ten largest.

HCMV-specific IgG was detected in serum with a commercial ELISA kit to determine HCMV serostatus. Peripheral blood mononuclear cells were isolated from blood by Ficoll density gradient centrifugation. Recombination joined TRBV5-1 with TRBJ1-5. This clonotype was sampled from a woman aged 18 to 75 in good health. Input material: blood T cells: a sorted CD56 or NKG2C T cell subset, CD4+ or CD8+ T cells, or bulk PBMC T cells (not recorded which). The CDR3 amino acid sequence is: CASSPGEGNQPQHF. The reference TRBV5-1 and TRBJ1-5 proteins fill in what lies around the CDR3, so the full variable domain reads KAGVTQTPRYLIKTRGQQVTLSCSPISGHRSVSWYQQTPGQGLQFLFEYFSETQRNKGNFPGRFSGRQFSNSRSEMNVSTLELGDSALYLCASSPGEGNQPQHFGDGTRLSIL.